The 21 T cell receptor beta chains reported below all come from one sample, sequenced in a study of human versus mouse CDR3 diversity and MHC coevolution. The table came from immunoSEQ multiplex PCR; TCRdb's copy has only in-frame clones and leaves some out. The sample records 86,000 or so clones, approximately 92% being singletons. The sample consisted of naive CD4+ T cells from blood. Subset meaning: CD45RO-negative CD62L-positive naive CD4 T cells. Receptors were obtained from a person between 25 and 75 years old in good health.

The gene calls are TRBV27 and TRBJ2-7, with 12 bases that match TRBD1. In germline, CDR1 is MNHEY, CDR2 SMNVEV (reference sequence). The junction had 12 bases not matched to a gene; V was cut back by 6 bases and J by 6 bases. This CDR3 contains 16 residues. The chain's CDR3 is CASSPLTGTGGSEQYF. The CDR3 DNA follows: TGTGCCAGCAGCCCCTTGACCGGGACAGGGGGCTCCGAGCAGTACTTC.

This clone was seen only once. Within the sample, other DNA sequences also encode this same CDR3. The chain couples TRBV13 to TRBJ2-5; tentatively, D is TRBD2 (6 bases). The CDR3 has 15 amino acids. Trimming cost V 5 bases and J 3 bases, with 16 bases left between them. Germline values: CDR1 PRHDT, CDR2 FYEKMQ (reference sequence). This chain's CDR3 is CASSLRGGGEETQYF. The CDR3 DNA is TGTGCCAGCAGCCTTCGGGGAGGAGGGGAAGAGACCCAGTACTTC. The whole variable domain, remainder taken from reference TRBV13 and TRBJ2-5, is AAGVIQSPRHLIKEKRETATLKCYPIPRHDTVYWYQQGPGQDPQFLISFYEKMQSDKGSIPDRFSAQQFSDYHSELNMSSLELGDSALYFCASSLRGGGEETQYFGPGTRLLVL.

The CDR3: CASSLTGGPDTQYF. The CDR3 nucleotides are TGTGCCAGCAGCTTGACAGGGGGCCCAGATACGCAGTATTTT. V usage is TRBV7-6 and J usage is TRBJ2-3; 10 nucleotides line up with TRBD1. Looked up from germline, CDR1 is SGHVS and CDR2 is FNYEAQ. The CDR3 has 14 residues. The V gene end was trimmed by 3 bases and the J gene end by 4 bases; junction bases not matched to a gene: 1.

The V gene is TRBV28, the J gene TRBJ2-3; D not certain. Germline-derived CDR1 and CDR2 are MDHEN and SYDVKM. This CDR3 comprises 14 residues. Between the trimmed V and J ends, which lost 6 bases and 4 bases, there was a span of 14 bases. DNA of the CDR3: TGTGCCAGCAGCCCCACTAAGCTCTCAGATACGCAGTATTTT. Residues: CASSPTKLSDTQYF.

The CDR3 loop reads CASSQDLSGVYEQYF. CDR3 DNA sequence: TGTGCCAGCAGCCAAGATCTCTCAGGCGTCTACGAGCAGTACTTC. This sequence joins TRBV14 and TRBJ2-7; D is ambiguous. CDR3 length equals 15 residues. Germline V gene data show CDR1 as SGHDN and CDR2 as FVKESK. Trimming left V 0 bases short and J 3 bases short, with 12 bases between.

The V and J genes are TRBV6-5 and TRBJ1-6; 7 bases align to TRBD1. The CDR3 extends over 15 amino acids. The J segment lost 9 bases and the V segment lost 1 base, leaving 6 bases of the junction unmatched. Germline V gene sequence: CDR1 MNHEY, CDR2 SVGAGI. DNA for the CDR3: TGTGCCAGCAGTTACTGGGGACAGAGAGGTTCACCCCTCCACTTT. It specifies CASSYWGQRGSPLHF.

This clone occurred once. In DNA, the CDR3 is TGTGCCAGCAGCTTGAACGGGTACTACCAAGAGACCCAGTACTTC. It is translated as CASSLNGYYQETQYF. The chain couples TRBV7-3 to TRBJ2-5; D unclear. With 3 bases removed from V and 0 bases from J, the gap between germline ends came to 11 bases. CDR1 is SGHTA, CDR2 FQGTGA, per germline. There are 15 residues in the CDR3.

J is TRBJ2-3 and V is TRBV5-1; TRBD1 aligns across 8 bases. V shed 2 bases and J 3 bases; nucleotides not matched to a gene: 8. This CDR3 has 16 amino acids. Germline lookup yields CDR1 SGHRS and CDR2 YFSETQ. Written as DNA, the CDR3 is TGCGCCAGCAGCTTTCCAGGGGGCGCGGGGACAGATACGCAGTATTTT. Its protein is CASSFPGGAGTDTQYF.

To note about this clone: This specimen includes other DNA sequences encoding the same CDR3. The chain recombines TRBV7-3 with TRBJ2-7; 9 bases fit TRBD1. With V trimmed by 5 bases and J by 3 bases, 2 bases remained unmatched. This CDR3 contains 13 residues. Germline-derived CDR1 and CDR2 are SGHTA and FQGTGA. As DNA, the CDR3 is TGTGCCAGCAGCCCGGGACAGGGCTACGAGCAGTACTTC. Residues: CASSPGQGYEQYF. The variable domain in full, completed from reference TRBV7-3 and TRBJ2-7, reads GAGVSQTPSNKVTEKGKYVELRCDPISGHTALYWYRQSLGQGPEFLIYFQGTGAADDSGLPNDRFFAVRPEGSVSTLKIQRTERGDSAVYLCASSPGQGYEQYFGPGTRLTVT.

This clone has just one count. Here the CDR3 DNA reads TGCGCCAGCAGCTTGGGGGGCGGAGGACTAGCGGAAGAGACCCAGTACTTC. This sequence encodes CASSLGGGGLAEETQYF. This chain joins TRBV5-1 and TRBJ2-5; 10 nucleotides line up with TRBD2. Germline V gene sequence: CDR1 SGHRS, CDR2 YFSETQ. The CDR3 extends over 17 amino acids. V gave up 0 bases and J gave up 3 bases; unmatched junction bases: 8.

This clone appeared once. The chain links TRBV5-1 to TRBJ2-2, with a possible D match to TRBD1 (5 bases). V lost 9 bases and J lost 1, with 13 bases in between. Germline V gene sequence: CDR1 SGHRS, CDR2 YFSETQ. The CDR3 consists of 14 residues. CDR3 in DNA: TGCGCCACCAGGACATTGGGGAACACCGGGGAGCTGTTTTTT. This translates into CATRTLGNTGELFF.

The rearrangement uses TRBV7-8 and TRBJ2-7, with 12 positions matching TRBD2. The germline V gene has CDR1 SGHVS and CDR2 FQNEAQ. The CDR3 contains 14 residues. Trimming cost V 5 bases and J 11 bases; bases outside gene matches: 10. The DNA of the CDR3 is TGTGCCAGCAGCCCCAGACTAGCGGGAGTGGTGGAGTACTTC. As protein: CASSPRLAGVVEYF.

The chain uses TRBV5-1 and TRBJ2-7; 7 bases are a match to TRBD1. The CDR3 runs to 14 residues. Germline V gives CDR1 SGHRS, CDR2 YFSETQ. J gave up 4 bases and V 3 bases, and 7 bases lay outside the gene matches. The CDR3 loop reads CASSSAGTEYEQYF. CDR3 DNA sequence: TGCGCCAGCAGCTCCGCCGGGACAGAATACGAGCAGTACTTC.

The rearrangement joins TRBV27 to TRBJ1-2; TRBD1 matches 7 bases. The CDR3 is made up of 15 amino acids. The V and J ends lost 6 bases and 0 bases, in that order; junction bases with no gene match: 7. CDR1 is MNHEY and CDR2 is SMNVEV in the germline V gene (reference sequence). CDR3 amino acids: CASSPRDRSNYGYTF. The CDR3 bases are TGTGCCAGCAGCCCTCGGGACAGATCTAACTATGGCTACACCTTC.

This clone was observed a single time. V gene TRBV9 combines with J gene TRBJ2-7, with TRBD1 matching 8 bases. Unmatched junction bases numbered 11, after V lost 0 bases and J lost 6 bases. Germline values: CDR1 SGDLS, CDR2 YYNGEE. CDR3 length equals 16 residues. CDR3 DNA: TGTGCCAGCAGCGTAGAGGGACAGGAAACGCGGGGCGAGCAGTACTTC. The encoded protein is CASSVEGQETRGEQYF. The variable domain in full, completed from reference TRBV9 and TRBJ2-7, reads DSGVTQTPKHLITATGQRVTLRCSPRSGDLSVYWYQQSLDQGLQFLIQYYNGEERAKGNILERFSAQQFPDLHSELNLSSLELGDSALYFCASSVEGQETRGEQYFGPGTRLTVT.

J is TRBJ1-2 and V is TRBV11-2; 7 bases align to TRBD1. The CDR3 is 14 residues long. The germline CDR1 and CDR2 sequences are SGHAT and FQNNGV. With V trimmed by 0 bases and J by 6 bases, 4 bases remained unmatched. The CDR3 region has the DNA TGTGCCAGCAGCTTAGACCAGGGGGGCGATGGCTACACCTTC. It translates to CASSLDQGGDGYTF.

This clone showed up just a few times. J is TRBJ2-7 and V is TRBV6-6; 9 bases agree with TRBD2. Losses at the gene ends were 6 bases for V and 2 bases for J; bases not matched to a gene: 8. The CDR3 contains 15 residues. CDR1 and CDR2 (germline): MNHNY, SVGAGI (reference sequence). CDR3 nucleotides: TGTGCCAGCAGAGCCGGACTAGCGATTACCTACGAGCAGTACTTC. Amino acids: CASRAGLAITYEQYF.

The V call is TRBV6-5, the J call TRBJ2-1; 12 bases fit TRBD2. This CDR3 is 15 amino acids long. The germline CDR1 and CDR2 sequences are MNHEY and SVGAGI. The junction had 8 bases not matched to a gene; V was cut back by 4 bases and J by 10 bases. CDR3 sequence: CASSSLAGGAREQFF. The CDR3 DNA reads TGTGCCAGCAGTTCCCTAGCGGGAGGGGCTCGGGAGCAGTTCTTC.

The CDR3 region is CASSTLQQGAYGYTF. DNA of the CDR3: TGTGCCAGCTCAACCCTACAACAGGGGGCATATGGCTACACCTTC. The rearrangement joins TRBV18 to TRBJ1-2; 9 bases match TRBD1. CDR1 is KGHSH, CDR2 LQKENI, per germline. The V gene end was trimmed by 5 bases and the J gene end by 5 bases; junction bases not matched to a gene: 9. The CDR3 has 15 residues.

The chain links TRBV7-9 to TRBJ1-1; D uncertain. The V and J ends lost 5 bases and 8 bases respectively, with 18 bases between them. The length of the CDR3 is 14 residues. Germline CDR1 SEHNR, CDR2 FQNEAQ (reference sequence). The CDR3 region has the DNA TGTGCCAGCAGCCCCTCAACCCGGGGAGCCGAAGCTTTCTTT. Translated: CASSPSTRGAEAFF.

V is TRBV6-1 and J is TRBJ1-2; D may be TRBD1 (5 bases). The CDR3 is 13 amino acids. V lost 6 bases to trimming and J lost 2 bases, with 10 bases between them. Looked up from germline, CDR1 is MNHNS and CDR2 is SASEGT. The CDR3 here is CASRLDTNYGYTF. The CDR3 nucleotides are TGTGCCAGCAGGCTGGACACCAACTATGGCTACACCTTC.